This passage covers 18 T cell receptor beta chains from one sample sequenced in a study of shared clonotypes between healthy human individuals. TCRdb keeps only in-frame clones here, not all; method: immunoSEQ multiplex PCR. Of a few million clones in the sample, around 90% are singletons; the top ten hold about 0.13%. The sample taken for sequencing was naive CD4+ T cells sorted from blood. The subset is: CD45RA+ positively selected. The receptor set was obtained from a man aged 18 to 30 in good health.

The CDR3 spells CAISESQTGGSYEQYF. DNA of the CDR3: TGTGCCATCAGTGAGTCGCAGACAGGGGGGTCCTACGAGCAGTACTTC. The rearrangement joins TRBV10-3 to TRBJ2-7; 9 bases line up with TRBD1. The CDR3 totals 16 residues. The germline gives CDR1 ENHRY, CDR2 SYGVKD. V lost 0 bases and J lost 1; bases outside the gene matches: 4.

The chain employs TRBV7-8 and TRBJ1-2; D is undetermined. Germline CDR1 is SGHVS and CDR2 is FQNEAQ. The CDR3 has 14 residues. The V end was cut by 1 base, the J end by 3 bases, with 9 bases between. CDR3 DNA sequence: TGTGCCAGCAGCTTAGGCGAACTCCACTATGGCTACACCTTC. This codes for CASSLGELHYGYTF.

The genes are TRBV5-6 and TRBJ2-3; 7 nucleotides line up with TRBD1. Unmatched junction bases numbered 12, after V lost 2 bases and J lost 6 bases. CDR1 and CDR2 (germline): SGHDT, YYEEEE. The CDR3 spans 16 residues. The CDR3 bases are TGTGCCAGCAGCTTAAGGGGGCTAAGGTCCGGGGATACGCAGTATTTT. Translating gives CASSLRGLRSGDTQYF.

J is TRBJ2-7 and V is TRBV18; TRBD2 agrees at 8 bases. This CDR3 has 17 amino acids. Trimming cost V 4 bases and J 5 bases; bases outside gene matches: 16. Germline-derived CDR1 and CDR2 are KGHSH and LQKENI. The CDR3 nucleotides are TGTGCCAGCTCACTGTCCACCGGGGGGGCAGGGAAGGACGAGCAGTACTTC. This gives the protein CASSLSTGGAGKDEQYF.

The V and J genes are TRBV4-1 and TRBJ2-5; 10 bases line up with TRBD2. Germline loops: CDR1 MGHRA, CDR2 YSYEKL. The CDR3 loop spans 17 amino acids. The junction had 8 bases not matched to a gene; V was cut back by 0 bases and J by 4 bases. CDR3 region: CASSQDKGTSGTETQYF. Written as DNA, the CDR3 is TGCGCCAGCAGCCAAGATAAAGGAACTAGCGGGACAGAGACCCAGTACTTC.

V and J are TRBV4-3 and TRBJ1-3; D unresolved. V shed 0 bases and J shed 0 bases, with 9 bases lying between them. Germline values: CDR1 LGHNA, CDR2 YSLEER. CDR3 length equals 16 residues. CDR3 bases: TGCGCCAGCAGCCAAGATTTCACGTACTCTGGAAACACCATATATTTT. Translation: CASSQDFTYSGNTIYF.

This chain uses TRBV5-5 with TRBJ2-2, with unresolved D. Germline V CDR1 and CDR2: SGHKS, YYEKEE (reference sequence). The CDR3 is 17 residues long. The V gene lost 0 bases and the J gene lost 2 bases, with 14 bases spanning the gap. This CDR3 is CASSLDVGRGNTGELFF. CDR3 nucleotides: TGTGCCAGCAGCTTGGACGTGGGCAGAGGTAACACCGGGGAGCTGTTTTTT. Full variable domain (rest looked up from reference TRBV5-5 and TRBJ2-2): DAGVTQSPTHLIKTRGQQVTLRCSPISGHKSVSWYQQVLGQGPQFIFQYYEKEERGRGNFPDRFSARQFPNYSSELNVNALLLGDSALYLCASSLDVGRGNTGELFFGEGSRLTVL.

V gene TRBV6-5 combines with J gene TRBJ2-7; 11 bases match TRBD2. The length of the CDR3 is 15 residues. Per germline, CDR1 MNHEY and CDR2 SVGAGI. Losses at the gene ends were 6 bases for V and 3 bases for J; bases not matched to a gene: 7. The CDR3 DNA sequence: TGTGCCAGCAGCCCGGGACTAGCGGCCCTCTACGAGCAGTACTTC. The encoded protein is CASSPGLAALYEQYF.

This chain joins TRBV27 and TRBJ1-4, with TRBD1 matching over 8 bases. CDR1 is MNHEY, CDR2 SMNVEV, per germline (reference sequence). V shed 6 bases, J shed 7 bases, and the junction held 7 bases outside the gene matches. This CDR3 is 14 amino acids long. CDR3 sequence: CASRSGGIGEKLFF. The DNA of the CDR3 is TGTGCCAGCAGGTCAGGGGGCATTGGTGAAAAACTGTTTTTT.

The chain recombines TRBV4-1 with TRBJ2-7; D may be TRBD2 (6 bases). Germline V lookup: CDR1 MGHRA, CDR2 YSYEKL. V lost 1 base, J lost 3 bases, and 13 bases lay in between. This CDR3 spans 15 amino acids. This CDR3 reads CASSQGETGLYEQYF. For the CDR3, the DNA is TGCGCCAGCAGCCAAGGCGAAACGGGACTCTACGAGCAGTACTTC.

The chain joins TRBV5-1 to TRBJ2-3, with 10 bases lining up with TRBD2. The CDR3 runs to 15 residues. V lost 9 bases to trimming and J lost 2 bases; unmatched junction nucleotides: 9. The germline gives CDR1 SGHRS, CDR2 YFSETQ. CDR3 nucleotides: TGCGCCACCTTTCCTGGGACTAGCGCCACAGATACGCAGTATTTT. It encodes CATFPGTSATDTQYF.

Notes on this clone: The same CDR3 also results from other DNA sequences found in this sample. The chain combines TRBV5-1 with TRBJ2-5; D possibly matches TRBD1 or TRBD2 (5 bases each). The CDR3 runs 14 residues. Germline loops: CDR1 SGHRS, CDR2 YFSETQ. The V end lost 4 bases, the J end lost 1 base, and 11 bases lay between the germline ends. The CDR3, as DNA: TGCGCCAGCAGCCTCCAGGGAGCCCAAGAGACCCAGTACTTC. Amino acid sequence: CASSLQGAQETQYF. The complete variable domain, with remaining parts taken from reference TRBV5-1 and TRBJ2-5, reads KAGVTQTPRYLIKTRGQQVTLSCSPISGHRSVSWYQQTPGQGLQFLFEYFSETQRNKGNFPGRFSGRQFSNSRSEMNVSTLELGDSALYLCASSLQGAQETQYFGPGTRLLVL.

The chain carries TRBV11-2 and TRBJ2-1; TRBD2 is a possible D gene (6 bases). The germline CDR1 and CDR2 sequences are SGHAT and FQNNGV. V dropped 1 base and J dropped 5 bases, with 15 bases sitting between them. There are 16 residues in the CDR3. In nucleotides, the CDR3 is TGTGCCAGCAGCTTAGTGTTTCTAGCGCAAAACAATGAGCAGTTCTTC. This encodes CASSLVFLAQNNEQFF.

The rearrangement uses TRBV5-1 and TRBJ2-7; no firm D call. This CDR3 contains 13 residues. V lost 0 bases to trimming and J lost 4 bases, with 8 bases between them. Germline V gives CDR1 SGHRS, CDR2 YFSETQ. The CDR3 sequence is CASSLGQEYEQYF. The CDR3 nucleotides are TGCGCCAGCAGCTTGGGGCAGGAATACGAGCAGTACTTC.

V usage is TRBV10-3 and J usage is TRBJ2-2; D perhaps matches TRBD1 (6 bases). The CDR3 length is 12 residues. Germline lookup yields CDR1 ENHRY and CDR2 SYGVKD. The V and J ends lost 10 bases and 3 bases respectively, with 9 bases between them. Written as DNA, the CDR3 is TGTGCCACCACAGGGTACACCGGGGAGCTGTTTTTT. As protein: CATTGYTGELFF.

CDR3 DNA sequence: TGTGCCTGGACCCAGTTGGGGACAGATACGCAGTATTTT. This translates into CAWTQLGTDTQYF. The gene calls are TRBV30 and TRBJ2-3, with no clear D. V lost 4 bases to trimming and J lost 3 bases, with 11 bases between them. CDR3 length equals 13 residues. Germline V lookup: CDR1 GTSNPN, CDR2 SVGIG (reference sequence).

This clone was seen just once. V is TRBV1 and J is TRBJ2-5; TRBD2, the table's D call, lacks a check against the DNA. TRBV1 is labeled a pseudogene. The CDR3 contains 20 residues. CDR3 amino acids: CTSSQVMGVGSGGSQETQYF. The CDR3 DNA sequence: TGCACCAGCAGCCAAGTTATGGGGGTCGGTAGCGGGGGATCACAAGAGACCCAGTACTTC.

The chain is built from TRBV11-2 and TRBJ1-4; TRBD1 agrees at 8 bases. The CDR3 has 15 residues. V was clipped by 5 bases and J by 7 bases; unmatched bases: 9. CDR1 is SGHAT, CDR2 FQNNGV, per germline. CDR3 region: CASSPRQGITEKLFF. Written as DNA, the CDR3 is TGTGCCAGCAGCCCAAGACAGGGGATTACTGAAAAACTGTTTTTT.